This TCR beta chain was identified during a study of T cell responses to AZD1222 COVID-19 vaccine. Study-level points and caveats: Following two doses of AZD1222, Spike-specific TCR breadth and depth rose. Most donors were white British and more were female, and clonal diversity was possibly underestimated.

Germline assignment: CDR1 MGHDK and CDR2 SYGVNS. Trimming took 6 bases from V and 10 from J, leaving 15 bases between them. The length of the CDR3 is 12 residues. This clone was counted only a few times. As yet, its antigen is unknown. The table came from immunoSEQ multiplex PCR; TCRdb's copy has only in-frame clones and leaves some out. The sample comprises about 140,000 clones, roughly nine tenths of which are singletons, and roughly 1.2% rests with the top ten. This clonotype originated in an adult who received the AZD1222 COVID-19 vaccine. The sample was peripheral blood, taken 28 days after the second AZD1222 dose. The genes are TRBV25-1 and TRBJ1-1; D might be TRBD1 (5 bases). The CDR3: CASSRDLGAAFF. CDR3 sequence (DNA): TGTGCCAGCAGCCGCGACTTAGGGGCAGCTTTCTTT. Complete variable domain (other parts from reference TRBV25-1 and TRBJ1-1): EADIYQTPRYLVIGTGKKITLECSQTMGHDKMYWYQQDPGMELHLIHYSYGVNSTEKGDLSSESTVSRIRTEHFPLTLESARPSHTSQYLCASSRDLGAAFFGQGTRLTVV.